These 28 T cell receptor beta chains were sequenced from one sample in a study of blood T cell repertoires in COVID-19 (dated by TCRdb to the early 2020s). The protocol used for the library was the immunoSEQ multiplex PCR assay. In its TCRdb copy, this immuneACCESS table keeps in-frame sequences only and misses some clones. Where compared with another copy, unresolved V genes explain less than half of these, and the others have no known cause. For this sample the table gives approximately 260,000 clones, of which roughly 87% were detected only once. Together, the top ten hold approximately 4.6% of the sample. Material: peripheral blood. These TCRs come from a woman in her forties who had recovered from COVID-19.

The chain couples TRBV27 to TRBJ2-3; 7 bases are a match to TRBD2. The CDR3 is made up of 14 amino acids. Germline CDR1 MNHEY, CDR2 SMNVEV (reference sequence). V was pared by 7 bases and J by 4 bases, with 8 bases of the junction left unmatched. The CDR3 loop reads CASTLWGGADTQYF. The CDR3 DNA follows: TGTGCCAGCACCTTGTGGGGGGGGGCAGATACGCAGTATTTT.

The chain uses TRBV19 and TRBJ2-7; no clear D gene. V lost 3 bases to trimming and J lost 0 bases, with 12 bases between them. The CDR3 sequence is 15 residues long. Germline CDR1 is LNHDA and CDR2 is SQIVND (reference sequence). The CDR3 coding sequence is TGTGCCAGTAGTATGGGCCCGTTGAGCTCCTACGAGCAGTACTTC. Protein product: CASSMGPLSSYEQYF.

This clone is a singleton in its sample. The chain uses TRBV6-5 and TRBJ1-2; 8 nucleotides match TRBD1. Germline CDR1 MNHEY, CDR2 SVGAGI. The CDR3 sequence is 14 residues long. The V gene end was trimmed by 4 bases and the J gene end by 5 bases; junction bases not matched to a gene: 6. In DNA form, the CDR3 reads TGTGCCAGCAGTTTCTTCGGGACAGGTTATGGCTACACCTTC. Protein: CASSFFGTGYGYTF.

The chain employs TRBV7-2 and TRBJ1-3, with 7 nucleotides matching TRBD1. Trimming removed 5 bases from V and 3 bases from J; junction bases left unmatched: 13. The CDR3 spans 17 residues. The germline V gene has CDR1 SGHTA and CDR2 FQGNSA. The CDR3 protein is CASSERGGQGGGNTIYF. The CDR3 coding sequence is TGTGCCAGCAGCGAACGGGGAGGTCAGGGGGGTGGAAACACCATATATTTT.

J is TRBJ2-7 and V is TRBV20-1; the D gene is possibly TRBD1 (6 bases). The CDR3 covers 11 residues. Between the trimmed V and J ends, which lost 5 bases and 6 bases, there was a span of 11 bases. Germline-derived CDR1 and CDR2 are DFQATT and SNEGSKA (reference sequence). This CDR3 is CSASTGREQYF. The CDR3 coding sequence is TGCAGTGCTTCCACAGGGCGCGAGCAGTACTTC.

The genes are TRBV5-6 and TRBJ2-7; D is possibly TRBD2 (5 bases). V gave up 2 bases and J gave up 7 bases, with 13 bases separating them. There are 13 residues in the CDR3. Germline V gene sequence: CDR1 SGHDT, CDR2 YYEEEE. This chain's CDR3 is CASSLGLGEEQYF. The CDR3 nucleotides are TGTGCCAGCAGCTTAGGACTCGGGGAAGAGCAGTACTTC.

The rearrangement uses TRBV6-4 and TRBJ2-1; 9 nucleotides match TRBD2. This CDR3 contains 15 residues. The J segment lost 8 bases and the V segment lost 9 bases, leaving 14 bases of the junction unmatched. Germline values: CDR1 MRHNA, CDR2 SNTAGT. The CDR3 DNA is TGTGCCAGTTCATTGGGGAGTAGCGGGAGTCATGAGCAGTTCTTC. It yields the protein CASSLGSSGSHEQFF.

The count of this clone is one. This chain uses TRBV5-1 with TRBJ2-1, with 7 bases matching TRBD2. The CDR3 is 14 amino acids. The V gene's germline CDR1 is SGHRS and CDR2 YFSETQ. The trim removed 6 bases at V and 5 bases at J, leaving 8 bases unmatched. This CDR3 is CASTTEGGDNEQFF. The CDR3 bases are TGCGCCAGCACCACGGAGGGAGGGGACAATGAGCAGTTCTTC. Full variable domain (missing parts from reference TRBV5-1 and TRBJ2-1): KAGVTQTPRYLIKTRGQQVTLSCSPISGHRSVSWYQQTPGQGLQFLFEYFSETQRNKGNFPGRFSGRQFSNSRSEMNVSTLELGDSALYLCASTTEGGDNEQFFGPGTRLTVL.

This chain connects TRBV27 to TRBJ2-2; D may be TRBD2 (7 bases). Germline V gene lookup returns CDR1 MNHEY and CDR2 SMNVEV (reference sequence). Trimming stripped 3 bases from V and 5 bases from J, with 16 bases between. The length of the CDR3 is 16 residues. The CDR3 DNA sequence: TGTGCCAGCAGTTTTGGGGGGGCCGTCCGGACCGGGGAGCTGTTTTTT. Its translation: CASSFGGAVRTGELFF.

This clone was counted once. The J gene is TRBJ1-2, the V gene TRBV7-2; 8 bases are a match to TRBD1. The J segment lost 3 bases and the V segment lost 4 bases, leaving 4 bases of the junction unmatched. There are 14 residues in the CDR3. Germline CDR1 and CDR2: SGHTA and FQGNSA. The CDR3 bases are TGTGCCAGCAGCTCCGGACAGGGTTACTATGGCTACACCTTC. It specifies CASSSGQGYYGYTF.

The genes are TRBV11-3 and TRBJ2-3; D may be TRBD2 (6 bases). The CDR3 is made up of 14 amino acids. V was clipped by 4 bases and J by 3 bases, with 11 bases between them. The germline V gene has CDR1 SGHNT and CDR2 YENEEA. The CDR3 DNA reads TGTGCCAGCAGCTCGGCGGGGCCGACAGATACGCAGTATTTT. Its translation is CASSSAGPTDTQYF.

The DNA for the CDR3 is TGTGCCAGCAGCGACCGGGACTCCCAAGAGACCCAGTACTTC. Protein product: CASSDRDSQETQYF. This chain connects TRBV11-3 to TRBJ2-5; D perhaps matches TRBD2 (6 bases). The CDR3 is 14 amino acids. V lost 5 bases and J 1 base, leaving 11 bases between the germline ends. Germline V lookup: CDR1 SGHNT, CDR2 YENEEA.

The chain employs TRBV10-2 and TRBJ2-7, with 9 bases fitting TRBD2. This CDR3 spans 13 amino acids. Looked up from germline, CDR1 is WSHSY and CDR2 is SAAADI. With V trimmed by 0 bases and J by 8 bases, 2 bases remained unmatched. DNA for the CDR3: TGCGCCAGCAGTGAGTCGGGGACTAGCAAGCAGTACGTC. It yields the protein CASSESGTSKQYV.

Comment on this clone: This specimen includes other DNA sequences encoding the same CDR3. The genes are TRBV19 and TRBJ1-5; TRBD1 aligns across 8 bases. The CDR3 sequence is 14 residues long. From germline, CDR1 is LNHDA and CDR2 SQIVND (reference sequence). Germline trimming cut 5 bases from V and 2 bases from J; bases unmatched to any gene: 2. CDR3 sequence (DNA): TGTGCCAGTAGTCAGGGGGCAGGCAATCAGCCCCAGCATTTT. Encoded protein: CASSQGAGNQPQHF.

This clone was detected only a few times. The genes are TRBV9 and TRBJ2-1, with D perhaps TRBD2 (5 bases). CDR1 is SGDLS and CDR2 is YYNGEE in the germline V gene. The CDR3 is made up of 15 amino acids. The germline V and J ends were trimmed by 0 bases and 7 bases, with 14 bases remaining between them. The CDR3 loop is CASSVGSSRDNEQFF. CDR3 nucleotides: TGTGCCAGCAGCGTAGGGTCTAGCCGGGATAATGAGCAGTTCTTC.

The rearrangement joins TRBV3-1 (or the pseudogene TRBV3-2) to TRBJ1-3; D not certain. Germline V gene sequence: CDR1 LGHDT, CDR2 YNNKEL (reference sequence). Trimming stripped 0 bases from V and 0 bases from J, with 6 bases between. This CDR3 comprises 15 residues. As DNA, the CDR3 is TGTGCCAGCAGCCAAGATATGTCCTCTGGAAACACCATATATTTT. Translated, it gives CASSQDMSSGNTIYF.

This clone was observed at least ten times. Here the CDR3 DNA reads TGTGCCAGCAGCTACAGAGATGGCACTAATGAAAAACTGTTTTTT. Amino acid sequence: CASSYRDGTNEKLFF. J is TRBJ1-4 and V is TRBV7-9; D is unresolved. Per germline, CDR1 SEHNR and CDR2 FQNEAQ (reference sequence). V shed 4 bases and J shed 2 bases, with 11 bases lying between them. The CDR3 extends over 15 amino acids.

This sequence joins TRBV2 and TRBJ1-1; a possible D gene is TRBD1 (5 bases). The germline gives CDR1 SNHLY, CDR2 FYNNEI. The CDR3 covers 15 residues. V was shortened by 4 bases and J by 2 bases, with 14 bases between the two germline ends. The CDR3 here is CASSGQGRVNTEAFF. CDR3 DNA sequence: TGTGCCAGCAGTGGTCAGGGAAGGGTCAACACTGAAGCTTTCTTT.

This rearrangement joins TRBV9 to TRBJ1-2, with 7 bases matching TRBD1. The germline V gene encodes CDR1 SGDLS and CDR2 YYNGEE. The trim removed 4 bases at V and 3 bases at J, leaving 12 bases unmatched. This CDR3 contains 16 residues. CDR3 sequence (DNA): TGTGCCAGCAGCCGATTCCGGGACAGCGCAGACTATGGCTACACCTTC. It encodes CASSRFRDSADYGYTF.

The chain employs TRBV18 and TRBJ2-2; 10 bases line up with TRBD1. The CDR3 is made up of 15 amino acids. Trimming removed 3 bases from V and 5 bases from J; junction bases left unmatched: 3. Germline V gene data show CDR1 as KGHSH and CDR2 as LQKENI. This chain's CDR3 is CASSPDRGRTGELFF. In nucleotides, the CDR3 is TGTGCCAGCTCACCCGACAGGGGGCGAACCGGGGAGCTGTTTTTT.

The chain is built from TRBV19 and TRBJ1-3; possible D gene TRBD1, 5 bases. The CDR3 runs to 15 residues. Germline V gives CDR1 LNHDA, CDR2 SQIVND (reference sequence). With 0 bases removed from V and 2 bases from J, the gap between germline ends came to 8 bases. The CDR3 bases are TGTGCCAGTAGTATAGATTCGACAGCTGGAAACACCATATATTTT. Its translation: CASSIDSTAGNTIYF. Complete variable domain (other parts from reference TRBV19 and TRBJ1-3): DGGITQSPKYLFRKEGQNVTLSCEQNLNHDAMYWYRQDPGQGLRLIYYSQIVNDFQKGDIAEGYSVSREKKESFPLTVTSAQKNPTAFYLCASSIDSTAGNTIYFGEGSWLTVV.

The chain employs TRBV6-5 and TRBJ1-2, with 10 bases that match TRBD1. Germline V CDR1 and CDR2: MNHEY, SVGAGI. The CDR3 spans 12 residues. V shed 4 bases, J shed 8 bases, and the junction held 1 base outside the gene matches. The chain's CDR3 is CASSSTGGGYTF. The CDR3 DNA follows: TGTGCCAGCAGTTCGACAGGGGGCGGCTACACCTTC.

The rearrangement uses TRBV9 and TRBJ2-3; 9 bases align to TRBD2. The CDR3 is 15 amino acids. V gave up 0 bases and J gave up 6 bases; unmatched junction bases: 5. CDR1 is SGDLS and CDR2 is YYNGEE in the germline V gene. The CDR3 loop reads CASSVAAGGWDTQYF. The CDR3 bases are TGTGCCAGCAGCGTAGCAGCGGGAGGCTGGGATACGCAGTATTTT. Full variable domain (outside the CDR3, taken from reference TRBV9 and TRBJ2-3): DSGVTQTPKHLITATGQRVTLRCSPRSGDLSVYWYQQSLDQGLQFLIQYYNGEERAKGNILERFSAQQFPDLHSELNLSSLELGDSALYFCASSVAAGGWDTQYFGPGTRLTVL.

The chain is built from TRBV7-6 and TRBJ1-4, with D tentatively TRBD1 (5 bases). CDR3 length: 16 amino acids. Per the germline V gene, CDR1 is SGHVS and CDR2 is FNYEAQ. Between the trimmed V and J ends, which lost 3 bases and 3 bases, there was a span of 14 bases. CDR3 protein: CASSFSPRDPNEKLFF. As DNA, the CDR3 is TGTGCCAGCAGCTTTAGTCCCAGGGATCCTAATGAAAAACTGTTTTTT.

This clone was detected only a few times. This chain joins TRBV20-1 and TRBJ2-2; 7 bases fit TRBD1. The CDR3 totals 14 residues. The junction had 5 bases not matched to a gene; V was cut back by 3 bases and J by 4 bases. The germline V gene has CDR1 DFQATT and CDR2 SNEGSKA (reference sequence). The CDR3 bases are TGCAGTGCTAGTTTCGAGGGGGCCACCGGGGAGCTGTTTTTT. Translated, it gives CSASFEGATGELFF.

The rearrangement uses TRBV10-3 and TRBJ2-5, with 11 bases that match TRBD2. This CDR3 is built from 14 residues. Germline V gene data show CDR1 as ENHRY and CDR2 as SYGVKD. The V and J ends lost 5 bases and 4 bases, in that order; junction bases with no gene match: 3. The CDR3 loop is CAISTSGGGETQYF. The CDR3 DNA reads TGTGCCATCAGTACTAGCGGGGGAGGAGAGACCCAGTACTTC.

The chain carries TRBV19 and TRBJ1-3; no clear D gene. The length of the CDR3 is 14 residues. Germline CDR1 and CDR2: LNHDA and SQIVND (reference sequence). V dropped 7 bases and J dropped 2 bases, with 12 bases sitting between them. CDR3 nucleotides: TGTGCCAGTATGTCTCGAGGGCCTGGAAACACCATATATTTT. Its translation: CASMSRGPGNTIYF. Based on the CDR3 plus reference TRBV19 and TRBJ1-3, the full variable domain is DGGITQSPKYLFRKEGQNVTLSCEQNLNHDAMYWYRQDPGQGLRLIYYSQIVNDFQKGDIAEGYSVSREKKESFPLTVTSAQKNPTAFYLCASMSRGPGNTIYFGEGSWLTVV.

V gene TRBV2 combines with J gene TRBJ1-2, with TRBD1 identical over 9 bases. Unmatched junction bases numbered 4, after V lost 5 bases and J lost 3 bases. The CDR3 is 14 residues long. The germline V gene encodes CDR1 SNHLY and CDR2 FYNNEI. The CDR3: CASSSQGAHYGYTF. CDR3 in DNA: TGTGCCAGCAGTTCACAGGGGGCCCACTATGGCTACACCTTC.